This T cell receptor beta chain is drawn from a study of blood T cell repertoires in COVID-19. Looking at the study overall: Sites in the United States, Italy and Spain provided acute and convalescent COVID-19 samples. In each case, the material was cDNA or gDNA derived from T cells, B-cell-depleted T cells, or PBMCs.

The CDR3 runs 14 residues. Trimming took 4 bases from V and 8 from J; bases not matched to a gene: 7. CDR1 is MNHEY, CDR2 SVGEGT, per germline. Authors' analysis steps: Amplified reference gene primers provided the basis for estimating nucleated cell counts. The table came from immunoSEQ multiplex PCR; TCRdb's copy has only in-frame clones and leaves some out. That table gives V, J and clone size, and the DNA gave D and trimming. This sample carries roughly 46,000 clones, about four fifths of them seen once, and the ten largest clones take 6.5% to 8.5%. The sample consisted of peripheral blood. The genes are TRBV6-2 or TRBV6-3 and TRBJ1-4; TRBD1 aligns across 7 bases. The TCR comes from a man aged 60 to 69 with active COVID-19. CDR3 nucleotide sequence: TGTGCCAGCAGTTTCGGACAGGATCGGGAAAAACTGTTTTTT. Amino acids: CASSFGQDREKLFF.